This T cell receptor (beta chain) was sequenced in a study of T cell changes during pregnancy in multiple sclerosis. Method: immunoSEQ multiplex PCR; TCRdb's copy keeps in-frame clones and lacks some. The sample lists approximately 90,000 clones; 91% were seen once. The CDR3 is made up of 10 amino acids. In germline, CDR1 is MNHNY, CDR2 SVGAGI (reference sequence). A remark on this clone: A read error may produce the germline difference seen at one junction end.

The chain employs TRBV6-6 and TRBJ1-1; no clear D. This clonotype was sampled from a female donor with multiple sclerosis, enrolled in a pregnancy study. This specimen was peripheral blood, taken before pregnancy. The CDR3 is CASNPPEVLF. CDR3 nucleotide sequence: TGTGCCAGCAACCCCCCAGAAGTTCTCTTT.